This T cell receptor beta chain was documented in a study of blood T cell repertoires in COVID-19. Looking at the study overall: Donors in the United States, Italy and Spain gave samples during acute or convalescent COVID-19.

CDR3 length equals 15 residues. Germline V gene lookup returns CDR1 KGHSH and CDR2 LQKENI. J gave up 1 base and V 7 bases, and 6 bases lay outside the gene matches. In the authors' workflow: Counts of nucleated cells, estimated from reference gene primer amplification, were obtained. The table came from immunoSEQ multiplex PCR; TCRdb's copy has only in-frame clones and leaves some out. That table gives V, J and clone size, and the DNA gave D and trimming. The data contain some 500,000 clones, roughly nine tenths of them singletons. This clone was counted once. The sample consisted of peripheral blood. This sequence joins TRBV18 and TRBJ2-3, with 9 bases lining up with TRBD1. This clonotype was sampled from a woman between 45 and 60 years old with COVID-19, enrolled during active disease. CDR3 residues: CASYTGGGRTDTQYF. CDR3 in DNA: TGTGCCAGCTACACAGGGGGCGGTCGCACAGATACGCAGTATTTT. The whole variable domain, filled in from reference TRBV18 and TRBJ2-3, reads NAGVMQNPRHLVRRRGQEARLRCSPMKGHSHVYWYRQLPEEGLKFMVYLQKENIIDESGMPKERFSAEFPKEGPSILRIQQVVRGDSAAYFCASYTGGGRTDTQYFGPGTRLTVL.